The 7 T cell receptor beta chains given below trace back to one sample, sequenced in a study of blood T cell repertoires in COVID-19. Some clones are missing from TCRdb's copy, which holds only in-frame ones; the method was immunoSEQ multiplex PCR. The sample shows about 300,000 clones, 70% to 90% of them seen only once. Sequencing was done on a sample of PBMCs or T cells enriched from blood (not recorded which). All receptors derive from a woman in her twenties or thirties who had recovered from COVID-19.

With respect to this clone: Other nucleotide sequences from this sample produce the same CDR3. The gene calls are TRBV6-5 and TRBJ1-1; D is possibly TRBD1 (5 bases). The CDR3 sequence is 14 residues long. V lost 3 bases, J lost 4 bases, and 12 bases lay in between. Germline lookup yields CDR1 MNHEY and CDR2 SVGAGI. The DNA for the CDR3 is TGTGCCAGCAGTTATGGCGGGGCTGGCACTGAAGCTTTCTTT. Residues: CASSYGGAGTEAFF.

The genes are TRBV30 and TRBJ1-4; D is undetermined. V dropped 2 bases and J dropped 4 bases, with 14 bases sitting between them. CDR3 size: 15 residues. Germline CDR1 reads GTSNPN; CDR2 reads SVGIG (reference sequence). The CDR3 loop reads CAWSFGRGINEKLFF. CDR3 DNA sequence: TGTGCCTGGAGTTTCGGCCGGGGAATTAATGAAAAACTGTTTTTT. Drawing the rest from reference TRBV30 and TRBJ1-4, the complete variable domain is SQTIHQWPATLVQPVGSPLSLECTVEGTSNPNLYWYRQAAGRGLQLLFYSVGIGQISSEVPQNLSASRPQDRQFILSSKKLLLSDSGFYLCAWSFGRGINEKLFFGSGTQLSVL.

The chain carries TRBV5-4 and TRBJ1-2; a possible D gene is TRBD1 (6 bases). The CDR3 has 11 residues. The V gene's germline CDR1 is SGHNT and CDR2 YYREEE (reference sequence). The CDR3: CAAGAGRGYTF. CDR3 bases: TGTGCGGCGGGGGCGGGGAGAGGCTACACCTTC. The variable domain in full, completed from reference TRBV5-4 and TRBJ1-2, reads ETGVTQSPTHLIKTRGQQVTLRCSSQSGHNTVSWYQQALGQGPQFIFQYYREEENGRGNFPPRFSGLQFPNYSSELNVNALELDDSALYLCAAGAGRGYTFGSGTRLTVV.

This chain uses TRBV30 with TRBJ1-1, with TRBD1 as a possible D gene (5 bases). Trimming removed 5 bases from V and 3 bases from J, with 13 bases in between. Germline V gene lookup returns CDR1 GTSNPN and CDR2 SVGIG (reference sequence). CDR3 length: 13 residues. The CDR3 loop is CAWAAGQYTEAFF. The CDR3 DNA follows: TGTGCCTGGGCCGCGGGGCAGTACACTGAAGCTTTCTTT.

The chain employs TRBV29-1 and TRBJ2-3; D ambiguous. The germline V gene encodes CDR1 SQVTM and CDR2 ANQGSEA. The CDR3 is made up of 12 amino acids. V gave up 4 bases and J gave up 0 bases, with 5 bases separating them. Written as DNA, the CDR3 is TGCAGCGTTGGGGCTAGCACAGATACGCAGTATTTT. It is translated as CSVGASTDTQYF.

The chain has TRBV6-5 and TRBJ2-3, with 7 bases aligning to TRBD1. There are 15 residues in the CDR3. V lost 6 bases and J lost 3; bases outside the gene matches: 9. Germline V gene sequence: CDR1 MNHEY, CDR2 SVGAGI. The DNA for the CDR3 is TGTGCCAGCAGGACAAGACAGGGCAGGACAGATACGCAGTATTTT. Amino acid sequence: CASRTRQGRTDTQYF.

The chain employs TRBV15 and TRBJ1-3; no clear D gene. This CDR3 has 15 residues. In germline, CDR1 is LNHNV, CDR2 YYDKDF (reference sequence). V was cut by 3 bases and J by 0 bases, with 9 bases left in between. CDR3 sequence reads: CATSSSVTSGNTIYF. The CDR3 nucleotides read TGTGCCACCAGCAGTAGTGTTACCTCTGGAAACACCATATATTTT.